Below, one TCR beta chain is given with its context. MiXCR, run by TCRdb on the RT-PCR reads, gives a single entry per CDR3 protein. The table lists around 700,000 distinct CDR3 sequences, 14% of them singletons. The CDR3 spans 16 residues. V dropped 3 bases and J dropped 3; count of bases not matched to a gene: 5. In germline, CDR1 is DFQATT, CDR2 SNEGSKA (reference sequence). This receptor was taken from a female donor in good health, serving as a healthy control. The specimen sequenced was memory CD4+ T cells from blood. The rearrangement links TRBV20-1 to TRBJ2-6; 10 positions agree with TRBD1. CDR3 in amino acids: CSASSGTGDGANVLTF. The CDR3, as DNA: TGCAGTGCTAGCTCCGGGACAGGGGATGGGGCCAACGTCCTGACTTTC.